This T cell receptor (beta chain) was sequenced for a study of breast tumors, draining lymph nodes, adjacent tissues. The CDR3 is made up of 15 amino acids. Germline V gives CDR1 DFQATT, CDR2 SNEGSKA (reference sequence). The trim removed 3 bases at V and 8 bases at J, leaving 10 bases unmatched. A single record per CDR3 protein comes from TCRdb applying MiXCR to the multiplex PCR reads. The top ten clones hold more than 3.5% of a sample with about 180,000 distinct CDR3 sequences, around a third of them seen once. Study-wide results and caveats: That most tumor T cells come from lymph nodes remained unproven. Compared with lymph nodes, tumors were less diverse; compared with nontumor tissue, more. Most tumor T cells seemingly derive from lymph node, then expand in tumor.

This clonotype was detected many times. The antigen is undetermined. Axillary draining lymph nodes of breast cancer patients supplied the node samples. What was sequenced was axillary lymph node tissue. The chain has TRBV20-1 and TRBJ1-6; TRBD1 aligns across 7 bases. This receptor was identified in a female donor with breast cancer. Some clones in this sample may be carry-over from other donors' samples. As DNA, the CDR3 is TGCAGTGCTAGGATGGCGGGACAGTCGGATTCACCCCTCCACTTT. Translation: CSARMAGQSDSPLHF.